This T cell receptor (beta chain) was retrieved from a study of regulatory T cells in long-lasting Graves disease (dated by TCRdb to 2020 to 2022). In terms of the full investigation: In the newly diagnosed Graves' disease group, patients had been taking antithyroid drugs for less than 3 months. This study used TCR sequencing and RNA sequencing of peripheral blood to compare persistent Graves' disease patients against newly diagnosed Graves' disease patients. A total of around 33 samples underwent TCR sequencing, from 13 patients with persistent Graves' disease and about 20 patients with newly diagnosed Graves' disease. The study was conducted in China and was registered as a clinical trial.

Notes on this clonotype: What antigen it recognizes has not been identified. No base qualities exist here, and no much larger clone lies one base off it.

The library was obtained by multiplex PCR. Sequencer: Illumina HiSeq 4000. To build TCR beta libraries, CDR3 regions were amplified by Arm-PCR using iRepertoire HTBI primers. PCR products were gel purified before sequencing. The original pipeline was this. Gene usage analysis of CDR3 amino acid clonotypes used the approximately 56 TRBV and approximately 13 TRBJ segments found across samples. COPE and FqMerger were used to merge filtered high-quality paired reads into contigs. Contigs were aligned with BLAST to IMGT TRBV, TRBD and TRBJ reference genes, and CDR3 was defined per IMGT. Clonotypes above 0.1% frequency were classified as highly expanded clones. Repertoire diversity was measured by Shannon entropy, and V-J evenness by the Gini coefficient. Clonotypes shared by more than one individual were considered public. TCRdb passed the public sequencing reads through fastp at Q25 and MiXCR, retaining productive beta sequences. Duplicate CDR3 protein sequences are folded into a single record with the most common DNA and genes. TCRdb, not the original authors, processed these V and J calls. The sample includes about 620,000 distinct CDR3 sequences, with 16% observed a single time. Around 18% of the sample comes from the top ten.

Study-level results and caveats: Only the TCR beta chain was sequenced and analyzed. Persistent disease showed preferential use of TRBV28, TRBJ1-2 and TRBJ2-5, whereas newly diagnosed disease favored TRBV20-1 and TRBJ2-1. Only peripheral blood was studied, because thyroid tissue, the primary lesion, was inaccessible. Compared with newly diagnosed patients, persistent Graves' disease patients had lower TCR Shannon entropy and fewer highly expanded clones, which suggests clonal expansion. More public clonotypes were shared among persistent patients (roughly 2,700) than among newly diagnosed patients (roughly 1,000). The authors acknowledged the small sample size as a limitation that may reduce accuracy.

V trim: 3 bases; J trim: 7 bases; unmatched bases: 5. CDR3 length: 14 amino acids, cysteine to phenylalanine. Just CDR3 DNA is preserved here, 42 bases in frame from base 1. Via the germline V gene, CDR1 is KGHSH and CDR2 LQKENI. The meaning of the sample's time point label: newly diagnosed GD, antithyroid drugs for less than 3 months. For both TCR sequencing and RNA sequencing, RNA was extracted from PBMCs in TRIzol. The diagnosis of Graves' disease followed American Thyroid Association guidelines. The patients came from an endocrinology department in Xi'an, China. Each patient gave 8.5 to 9.5 milliliters of peripheral blood, collected in an EDTA anticoagulant tube. Ficoll Paque Plus density gradient separation was used to isolate PBMCs, and no further T cell sorting was done. An Agilent 2100 Bioanalyzer and agarose gel were used to check RNA quality, while a NanoDrop 2000 measured RNA concentration.

The same sample was also studied in work on T cells in Graves' hyperthyroidism and ophthalmopathy. From that second study: A patient counted as having stable Graves' hyperthyroidism if no progression to ophthalmopathy occurred over 18 months of follow-up. Hyperthyroidism patients were newly diagnosed, had a disease duration of under 2 months, and were aged 18 to 65 years. Exclusion was applied to patients with uncontrolled infections, other autoimmune diseases, pregnancy or lactation. Clinical symptoms, serum thyroxine and TRAb, thyroid ultrasound, and orbital computed tomography formed the basis for the diagnoses. A first-round RT-PCR of the TCR CDR3 used the HTBI primer set with the Qiagen OneStep RT-PCR kit. Most expanded thyroid clonotypes (frequency above 0.001) were also found in blood, which suggests that blood repertoires may mirror thyroid immune responses. In cross-validation, a model built on a 13 V-J signature told ophthalmopathy apart from stable hyperthyroidism with 85% to 90% sensitivity and around 83% specificity, and in testing the same model reached 80%/75%. In validation, the model predicted progression to ophthalmopathy with approximately 69% sensitivity and 72% to 85% specificity, a median of around six months before onset. A discovery cohort of about 100 patients, approximately 45 with Graves' ophthalmopathy and 55 to 60 with stable Graves' hyperthyroidism, was used to find distinguishing TCR V-J signatures. Whether ophthalmopathy could be predicted prospectively was tested in an independent validation cohort made up of 18 to 20 hyperthyroidism patients plus 17 patients who later progressed to ophthalmopathy. The roughly 100 discovery patients were divided at random into training and test sets in a 7:3 ratio. Thyroid tissue and blood T-cell repertoires from six Graves' hyperthyroidism patients were also compared in the study. After blood sampling, hyperthyroidism patients were treated with methimazole at a starting dose of 30 mg daily, and ophthalmopathy patients were treated with high-dose intravenous methylprednisolone. The libraries were constructed in a second round of multiplex PCR and then size-selected and purified. Sequencing of the libraries was done on an Illumina HiSeq2000 using paired-end 100 bp reads. Raw data were processed with SOAPnuke, discarding reads with adapters, uncalled bases, mean Phred below 15, or no exact constant-primer or identifier match. High-quality paired reads were merged with COPE v1.2.5, and unique nucleotide sequences were defined as clonotypes. MiTCR v1.1 was used to align clonotypes to the IMGT TRBV, TRBD and TRBJ reference segments. Analysis was restricted to V-J combinations with a frequency above 0.0001, which covered roughly 99% of repertoires. A TCS score was defined as the ratio of F50 (clonal expansion) to E x V (chaos), with BLOSUM62-based TCRdist applied between CDR3 peptides within each V-J. Welch's t-statistics and random forest reduced fewer than 550 V-J features to 10 to 15, which were used in a naive Bayes classifier (R e1071). No statistical method was used to set the sample size in advance, and investigators knew the group allocation. The paper reports TCR Vbeta CDR3 sequencing of fewer than 150 peripheral blood samples: around 45 ophthalmopathy, about 75 hyperthyroidism and 17 progressor patients.

This TCR came from a woman aged 25 to 39 with Graves disease. Donor details come from another sample of the same person, matched by shared clones. The sample here was peripheral blood mononuclear cells (PBMCs), taken at new diagnosis, from a patient treated with antithyroid drugs. The V gene is TRBV18 and the J gene is TRBJ1-5; the central 8 bases match TRBD1. The CDR3 loop reads CASSPQTGVQPQHF. The nucleotide sequence is TGTGCCAGCTCACCGCAGACAGGGGTACAGCCCCAGCATTTT.